The rows below give T cell receptor beta chains drawn from one sample of a study of PD-1 blockade in classical Hodgkin lymphoma. TCRdb keeps only in-frame clones here, not all; method: immunoSEQ multiplex PCR. The data show 25,000 to 30,000 clones, 60% to 85% seen once. Here the sequenced sample was CD4+ T cells from blood, taken at baseline. These receptors were taken from a human donor with classical Hodgkin lymphoma. Both conserved end residues are trimmed from each CDR3.

j_gene | v_gene | CDR3aa
TRBJ2-3 | TRBV18 | ASSRAGTASTDTQY
TRBJ1-6 | TRBV4-3 | ASSRGEESLNSPLH
TRBJ2-2 | TRBV10-3 | AISGTGKGVTGELF
TRBJ2-2 | TRBV19 | ASSKRQGSGELF
TRBJ1-5 | TRBV9 | ASSQAESQPQH
TRBJ2-5 | TRBV7-8 | ASSTFETQY
TRBJ2-5 | TRBV4-1 | ASSQVGREKVETQY
TRBJ2-3 | TRBV12-5 | ASGLSLRGSTDTQY
TRBJ1-6 | TRBV18 | ASSSTRDREVSPLH
TRBJ2-7 | TRBV9 | ASSPDEGWYEQY
TRBJ1-4 | TRBV9 | ASSVGQLNEKLF
TRBJ1-1 | TRBV7-9 | ASSPGQGPTEAF
TRBJ1-4 | TRBV10-2 | ASTQWRGDNEKLF
TRBJ2-5 | TRBV27 | ASSLEGSTTQY
TRBJ1-1 | TRBV18 | ASYRGMNTEAF
TRBJ1-5 | TRBV6-5 | ASSYSGRGQPQH
TRBJ1-2 | TRBV9 | ASSGPRGQGGYT
TRBJ1-1 | TRBV2 | ASSEAGVGNTEAF
TRBJ1-2 | TRBV10-2 | ASTDSGTGNGYT
TRBJ2-5 | TRBV18 | ASSPRQQETQY
TRBJ2-6 | TRBV7-8 | ASSLRQYSGANVLT
TRBJ2-7 | TRBV7-2 | ASSLARGAYEQY
TRBJ2-1 | TRBV19 | ASSRTGNPNNEQF
TRBJ2-3 | TRBV13 | ASSLEAGGRGTQY
TRBJ1-1 | TRBV21-1 | ASGQVNTEAF
TRBJ1-2 | TRBV19 | ASINPAGYGYT
TRBJ1-2 | TRBV2 | ASTAGGLGYT
TRBJ1-1 | TRBV6-5 | ASSYDRVRTEAF
TRBJ1-4 | TRBV5-4 | ASSFGHEKLF
TRBJ1-2 | TRBV7-9 | ASSTAGGRLYGYT
TRBJ1-1 | TRBV6-5 | ASSYSTGKRNTEAF
TRBJ2-2 | TRBV2 | ASDRVAVGELF
TRBJ2-2 | TRBV6-6 | ASKPVTGNTGELF
TRBJ2-1 | TRBV2 | ANRDRVIGEQF
TRBJ2-1 | TRBV18 | ASSPETSGGANEQF
TRBJ2-1 | TRBV11-3 | ATGGAYNEQF
- | TRBV11-2 | ASSFNSGQDKFEQY
TRBJ1-1 | TRBV5-5 | AVGGVGTGGRDTEAF
TRBJ1-1 | TRBV5-8 | ASSTNREFWSFNTEAF
TRBJ1-3 | TRBV10-2 | ASSDGPRSGNTIY
TRBJ1-5 | TRBV7-3 | ASSFSKSDNSRPQH
TRBJ2-1 | TRBV30 | AWTLVSSYNEQF
TRBJ2-7 | TRBV18 | ASSPPYGGGYEQY
TRBJ2-5 | TRBV7-8 | ASSLPGLAASRETQY
TRBJ2-5 | TRBV6-6 | ASMRVRQETQY
TRBJ2-5 | TRBV29-1 | SVEDPTGYQETQY
TRBJ2-2 | TRBV2 | ASTGYTGELF